This T cell receptor beta chain was retrieved from a study of identical twins. Through template switching, a universal primer site was introduced, and the cDNA contained unique molecular identifiers. TCRdb fed the 5' RACE reads into MiXCR, producing one record per CDR3 protein. The data hold approximately 490,000 distinct CDR3 sequences, with approximately 20% observed a single time. About this clonotype itself: The antigen is undetermined.

Healthy Caucasians, and only they, were the donors. Germline CDR1 reads MNHEY; CDR2 reads SMNVEV (reference sequence). V trimming: 2 bases; J trimming: 3 bases; junction bases outside the gene matches: 13. This CDR3 contains 18 residues. General study results and limits: When twins shared out-of-frame alpha sequences, those sequences had excess low generation probability.

The sample was also linked to a second study, of yellow fever vaccine responses in identical twins. That source notes: Reportedly, twins' vaccine T cell responses looked partly convergent and partly personalized.

The receptor was derived from a woman aged 18-30 years in good health. The specimen was CD4+ T cells sorted from blood. This chain uses TRBV27 with TRBJ2-7; 10 nucleotides line up with TRBD2. The CDR3 is CASSLGGGIAGGNYEQYF. CDR3 nucleotides: TGTGCCAGCAGTTTAGGGGGGGGGATAGCGGGAGGAAACTACGAGCAGTACTTC.